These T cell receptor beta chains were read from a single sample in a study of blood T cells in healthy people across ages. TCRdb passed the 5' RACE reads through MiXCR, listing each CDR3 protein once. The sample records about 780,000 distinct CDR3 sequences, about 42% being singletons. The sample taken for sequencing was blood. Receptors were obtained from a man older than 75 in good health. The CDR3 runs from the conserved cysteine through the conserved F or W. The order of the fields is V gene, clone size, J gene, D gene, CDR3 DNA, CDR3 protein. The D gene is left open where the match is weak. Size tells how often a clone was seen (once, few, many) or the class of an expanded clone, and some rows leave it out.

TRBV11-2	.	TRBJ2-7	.	TGTGCCAGCAGCTTAATGAGGGGATCGGGATCCTACGAGCAGTACTTC	CASSLMRGSGSYEQYF
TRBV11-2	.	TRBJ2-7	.	TGTGCCAGCAGCTTAGACTCGACAGAGAACTACGAGCAGTACTTC	CASSLDSTENYEQYF
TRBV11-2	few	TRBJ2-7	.	TGTGCCAGCAGCTTAGGGTCACCTTCCTACGAGCAGTACTTC	CASSLGSPSYEQYF
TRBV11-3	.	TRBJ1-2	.	TGTGCCAGCAGCAGGGCAGGGGAAAACTATGGCTACACCTTC	CASSRAGENYGYTF
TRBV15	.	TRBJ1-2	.	TGTGCCACCAGCAGAGAAGGGAGGCGAAACTATGGCTACACCTTC	CATSREGRRNYGYTF
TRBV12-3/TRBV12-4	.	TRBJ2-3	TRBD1	TGTGCCAGCAGTTCGATGAGGACAGGGGTTAGGCCAGATACGCAGTATTTT	CASSSMRTGVRPDTQYF
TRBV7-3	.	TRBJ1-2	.	TGTGCCAGCAGCTTATTAGGGGGGCAGTTGAGCGGCAACACCTTC	CASSLLGGQLSGNTF
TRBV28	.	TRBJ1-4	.	TGTGCCAGCCTCGGGGGGACATCTAAGGAAAAACTGTTTTTT	CASLGGTSKEKLFF
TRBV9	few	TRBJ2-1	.	TGTGCCAGCAGCGGCCAGGGAGATGAGCAGTTCTTC	CASSGQGDEQFF
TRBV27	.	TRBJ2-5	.	TGTGCCAGCAGACCGCGGTCAGCCCAAGAGACCCAGTACTTC	CASRPRSAQETQYF
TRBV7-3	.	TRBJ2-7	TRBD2	TGTGCCAGCAGCTTACACGGAGCGGGAGCGGGAGGGGTGAAAGAGCAGTACTTC	CASSLHGAGAGGVKEQYF
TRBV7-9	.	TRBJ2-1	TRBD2	TGTGCCAGCAGCTGGACTAGCGGGAGTGCCCACCACGAGTATGAGCAGTTCTTC	CASSWTSGSAHHEYEQFF
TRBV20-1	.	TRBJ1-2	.	TGCAGTGCTAGAGTGGAGATATGGTTTGCACAGGGAGGTTATGGCTACACCTTC	CSARVEIWFAQGGYGYTF
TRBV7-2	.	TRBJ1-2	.	TGTGCCAGCAGCTTAGTGCTAAAGGGCTACACCTTC	CASSLVLKGYTF
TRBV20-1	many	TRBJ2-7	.	TGCAGTGCAACAGGGAGCTCCTACGAGCAGTACTTC	CSATGSSYEQYF
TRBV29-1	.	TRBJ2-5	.	TGCAGCGTTGTAGGGGCCCAAGAGGCCCAGTACTTC	CSVVGAQEAQYF
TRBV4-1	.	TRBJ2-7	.	TGCGCCAGCAGCCAAGGACTCTTGGGGACAAGAAGCTACGAGCAGTACTTC	CASSQGLLGTRSYEQYF
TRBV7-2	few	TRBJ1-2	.	TGTGCCAGCAGCTCCGAGAACAGGGCCAGGAGCTATGGCTACACCTTC	CASSSENRARSYGYTF
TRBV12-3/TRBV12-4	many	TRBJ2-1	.	TGTGCCAGCAGTCCCTCCTATCAATTGGAGCAGTTCTTC	CASSPSYQLEQFF
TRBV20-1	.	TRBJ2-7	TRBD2	TGCAGTGCCCGGCGGGAGCTAGGATACGAGCAGTACTTC	CSARRELGYEQYF
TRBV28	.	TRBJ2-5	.	TGTGCCAGCAGTCCCCGTGGGCGGGGTCCCCCAGAGACCCAGTACTTC	CASSPRGRGPPETQYF
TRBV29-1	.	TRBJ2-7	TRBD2	TGCAGCGTTGACGGTGACGGGAGGTACGAGCAGTACTTC	CSVDGDGRYEQYF
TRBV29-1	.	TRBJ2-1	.	TGCAGCGTTGTCCCCGGTTCCTACAATGAGCAGTTCTTC	CSVVPGSYNEQFF
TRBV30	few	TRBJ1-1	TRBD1	TGTGCCTGGAGTGTGTTATCAGGGGGTCAAGCTTTCTTT	CAWSVLSGGQAFF
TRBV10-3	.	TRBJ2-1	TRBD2	TGTGCCATCGGAAGGACTAGCATCTCGGATGAGCAGTTCTTC	CAIGRTSISDEQFF
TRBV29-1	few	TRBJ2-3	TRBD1	TGCAGCGTTGGGGACAGAATCCTCACAGATACGCAGTATTTT	CSVGDRILTDTQYF
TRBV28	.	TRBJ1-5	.	TGTGCCAGCAGAGAATCCAGCCAGCCCCAGCATTTT	CASRESSQPQHF
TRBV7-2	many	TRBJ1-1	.	TGTGCCAGCAGCTTAGTTAGGGGGTTCGGCACTGAAGCTTTCTTT	CASSLVRGFGTEAFF
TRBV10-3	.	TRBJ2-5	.	TGTGCCACCCGGGGACGGCAAGAGACCCAGTACTTC	CATRGRQETQYF
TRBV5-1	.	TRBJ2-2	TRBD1	TGCGCCAGCAGCTTGTTAGGGGGCGCGGACACCGGGGAGCTGTTTTTT	CASSLLGGADTGELFF
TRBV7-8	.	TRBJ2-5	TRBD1	TGTGCCAGCAGCGGAGACAGGGTCGAGACCCAGTACTTC	CASSGDRVETQYF
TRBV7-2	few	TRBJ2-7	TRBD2	TGTGCCAGCAGCGTCGGGACTAGAGGATCGTACGAGCAGTACTTC	CASSVGTRGSYEQYF